This T cell receptor beta chain was captured by sequencing in a study of cytotoxic CD8 clonotypes in ibrutinib-treated CLL. Study-wide background: Response specimens were obtained following a median treatment duration of around 12 months, with a range of 6 to 36.

Libraries of TCR beta were made from about 2.2 micrograms of genomic DNA that came from cryopreserved PBMCs. In regard to this clone: No antigen is known for it.

Study-wide results and limits: Stable or contracted on treatment, public clonotypes were also uncommon.

Depths of 1 in 200,000 to 1 in 1 million T cells were the sequencing target. The method was immunoSEQ multiplex PCR; TCRdb's version includes in-frame clones alone and lacks a portion of them. The sample holds hundreds of thousands of clones, 70% seen once. Germline V CDR1 and CDR2: SGHRS, YFSETQ. V was clipped by 5 bases and J by 0 bases, with 15 bases between them. The CDR3 runs 17 residues. The V call is TRBV5-1, the J call TRBJ2-6; D is perhaps TRBD1 (5 bases). Sequencing used PBMCs, obtained after 24 months of ibrutinib treatment. The sequence derives from a human donor with chronic lymphocytic leukemia. The CDR3 protein is CASSSEQASSGANVLTF. CDR3 in DNA: TGCGCCAGCAGTTCGGAACAGGCAAGCTCTGGGGCCAACGTCCTGACTTTC.